A selection of T cell receptor beta chains follows, all from one sample in a study of OX40 agonist ivuxolimab in advanced cancers. Method: immunoSEQ multiplex PCR; TCRdb's copy keeps in-frame clones and lacks some. The data contain about 100,000 clones, around 90% of them singletons. The material was CD4+ or CD8+ T cells sorted from blood, obtained in a trial of the OX40 agonist ivuxolimab. All receptors come from an adult with an advanced solid tumor such as melanoma, head and neck, liver or kidney cancer. The CDR3 runs from the conserved cysteine through the conserved F or W. Each record gives: V gene, J gene, clone size, D gene, CDR3 protein, CDR3 DNA. The D gene is left open where the match is weak. Clone size appears in some rows only: once, few, many, or a class for an expanded clone.

TRBV11-3	TRBJ1-1	NA	NA	CASSLEADDTEAFF	TGTGCCAGCAGCTTAGAGGCGGATGACACTGAAGCTTTCTTT
TRBV19	TRBJ1-2	many	NA	CASRPSGGGFYGYTF	TGTGCCAGTAGGCCCTCGGGGGGAGGATTCTATGGCTACACCTTC
TRBV10-3	TRBJ1-1	NA	NA	CAISPRGEGDTEAFF	TGTGCCATCAGTCCCAGGGGAGAGGGGGACACTGAAGCTTTCTTT
TRBV30	TRBJ2-5	NA	TRBD2	CAWSVLAGGQETQYF	TGTGCCTGGAGTGTGCTAGCGGGAGGCCAAGAGACCCAGTACTTC
TRBV21-1	TRBJ2-4	NA	NA	CASSKTGDLAKNIQYF	TGTGCCAGCAGCAAAACGGGTGATCTAGCCAAAAACATTCAGTACTTC
TRBV6-6	TRBJ2-7	NA	TRBD2	CASSGTSGTLEQYF	TGTGCCAGCAGTGGGACTAGCGGGACCTTGGAGCAGTACTTC
TRBV19	TRBJ2-7	NA	NA	CASSTQGSSYEQYF	TGTGCCAGTAGTACGCAGGGGAGCTCCTACGAGCAGTACTTC
TRBV2	TRBJ2-3	NA	TRBD1	CASSPDRATSTDTQYF	TGTGCCAGCAGTCCGGACAGGGCTACTAGCACAGATACGCAGTATTTT
TRBV7-2	TRBJ2-7	NA	NA	CASSLASSNYEQYF	TGTGCCAGCAGCTTAGCGTCTAGCAACTACGAGCAGTACTTC
TRBV4-2	TRBJ2-1	once	NA	CASSQVRGRANEQFF	TGTGCCAGCAGCCAAGTGAGGGGCAGGGCGAATGAGCAGTTCTTC
TRBV5-4	TRBJ1-4	NA	NA	CASSHDGTFNEKLFF	TGTGCCAGCAGTCATGACGGTACCTTTAATGAAAAACTGTTTTTT
TRBV4-3	TRBJ2-4	NA	NA	CASSQVSAKNIQYF	TGCGCCAGCAGCCAAGTTTCAGCCAAAAACATTCAGTACTTC
TRBV5-6	TRBJ1-2	NA	NA	CASSRGGAEGYTF	TGTGCCAGCAGCCGCGGGGGGGCTGAGGGCTACACCTTC
TRBV14	TRBJ2-2	NA	NA	CASSYQVLVPVAGNTGELFF	TGTGCCAGCAGCTACCAAGTACTCGTCCCGGTGGCGGGGAACACCGGGGAGCTGTTTTTT
TRBV5-6	TRBJ1-1	NA	NA	CASSLIYVNTEAFF	TGTGCCAGCAGCTTGATTTATGTGAACACTGAAGCTTTCTTT
TRBV27	TRBJ2-4	NA	NA	CASSSHPPTGIQYF	TGTGCCAGCAGTTCACACCCACCAACGGGCATTCAGTACTTC
TRBV19	TRBJ2-5	NA	TRBD1	CASSVRGQETQYF	TGTGCCAGTAGTGTCAGGGGGCAAGAGACCCAGTACTTC
TRBV7-2	TRBJ1-1	NA	TRBD1	CASSSDRVNTEAFF	TGTGCCAGCAGCTCCGACAGGGTCAACACTGAAGCTTTCTTT
TRBV5-1	TRBJ2-1	NA	TRBD2	CASHRLAGAEQFF	TGCGCCAGCCACAGACTAGCGGGAGCTGAGCAGTTCTTC
TRBV7-9	TRBJ2-1	NA	NA	CASSWLQGGSINEQFF	TGTGCCAGCAGCTGGTTACAAGGTGGGAGTATAAATGAGCAGTTCTTC
TRBV7-2	TRBJ2-4	few	NA	CASSLDGGENIQYF	TGTGCCAGCAGCTTAGACGGCGGAGAAAACATTCAGTACTTC
TRBV28	TRBJ1-1	NA	NA	CASSLTGFIEAFF	TGTGCCAGCAGTTTAACAGGGTTTATTGAAGCTTTCTTT
TRBV5-1	TRBJ2-2	NA	NA	CASSSGNTGELFF	TGCGCCAGCAGCTCCGGGAACACCGGGGAGCTGTTTTTT
TRBV15	TRBJ2-7	once	TRBD1	CATSRGRDRVDEQYF	TGTGCCACCAGCAGAGGTCGGGACAGGGTTGATGAGCAGTACTTC
TRBV9	TRBJ1-4	NA	NA	CASSVARRSEKLFF	TGTGCCAGCAGCGTAGCCCGGAGGAGCGAAAAACTGTTTTTT
TRBV2	TRBJ1-1	NA	NA	CASRGGGTEAFF	TGTGCCAGCAGGGGAGGGGGCACTGAAGCTTTCTTT
TRBV23-1	TRBJ1-1	NA	NA	CASSQSPPGGGDVRAFF	TGCGCCAGCAGTCAATCTCCACCGGGGGGAGGGGACGTGAGGGCTTTCTTT